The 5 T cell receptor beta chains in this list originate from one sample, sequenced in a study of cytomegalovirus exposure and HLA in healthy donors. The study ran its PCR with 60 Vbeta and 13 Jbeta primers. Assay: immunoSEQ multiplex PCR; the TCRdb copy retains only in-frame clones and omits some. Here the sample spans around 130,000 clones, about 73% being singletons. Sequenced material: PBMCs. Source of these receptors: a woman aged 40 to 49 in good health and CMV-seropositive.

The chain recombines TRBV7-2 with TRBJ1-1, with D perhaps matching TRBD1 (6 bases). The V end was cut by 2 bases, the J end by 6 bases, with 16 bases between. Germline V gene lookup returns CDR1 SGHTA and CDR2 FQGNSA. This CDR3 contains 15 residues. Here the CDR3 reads CASSLQQGTRAEAFF. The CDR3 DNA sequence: TGTGCCAGCAGCTTACAGCAGGGGACGAGGGCTGAAGCTTTCTTT. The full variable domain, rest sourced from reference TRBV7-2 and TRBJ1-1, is GAGVSQSPSNKVTEKGKDVELRCDPISGHTALYWYRQSLGQGLEFLIYFQGNSAPDKSGLPSDRFSAERTGGSVSTLTIQRTQQEDSAVYLCASSLQQGTRAEAFFGQGTRLTVV.

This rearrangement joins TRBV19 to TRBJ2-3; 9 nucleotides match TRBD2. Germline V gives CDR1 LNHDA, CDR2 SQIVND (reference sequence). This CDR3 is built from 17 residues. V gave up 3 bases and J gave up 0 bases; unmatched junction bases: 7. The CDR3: CASSIRRAGGSTDTQYF. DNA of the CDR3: TGTGCCAGTAGTATCCGGAGAGCGGGGGGAAGCACAGATACGCAGTATTTT.

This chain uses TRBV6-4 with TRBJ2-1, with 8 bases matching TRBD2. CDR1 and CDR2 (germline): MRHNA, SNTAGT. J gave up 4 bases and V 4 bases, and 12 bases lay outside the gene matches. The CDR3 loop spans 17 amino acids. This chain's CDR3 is CASSASFWASGYNEQFF. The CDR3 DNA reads TGTGCCAGCAGTGCTTCTTTTTGGGCTAGCGGGTACAATGAGCAGTTCTTC.

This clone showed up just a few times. In nucleotides, the CDR3 is TGTGCCAGCAGCCGCGAGGACAGGGGGAACGGAAACACCATATATTTT. This codes for CASSREDRGNGNTIYF. The chain uses TRBV4-2 and TRBJ1-3; 10 bases fit TRBD1. Germline V gives CDR1 LGHNA, CDR2 YNFKEQ. The CDR3 length is 16 residues. V lost 4 bases to trimming and J lost 4 bases; unmatched junction nucleotides: 7.

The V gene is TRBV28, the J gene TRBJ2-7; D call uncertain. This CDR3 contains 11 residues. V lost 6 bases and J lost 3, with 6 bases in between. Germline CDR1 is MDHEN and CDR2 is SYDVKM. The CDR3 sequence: CASSYYYEQYF. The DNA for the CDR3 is TGTGCCAGCAGCTACTACTACGAGCAGTACTTC. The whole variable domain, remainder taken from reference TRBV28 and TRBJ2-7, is DVKVTQSSRYLVKRTGEKVFLECVQDMDHENMFWYRQDPGLGLRLIYFSYDVKMKEKGDIPEGYSVSREKKERFSLILESASTNQTSMYLCASSYYYEQYFGPGTRLTVT.